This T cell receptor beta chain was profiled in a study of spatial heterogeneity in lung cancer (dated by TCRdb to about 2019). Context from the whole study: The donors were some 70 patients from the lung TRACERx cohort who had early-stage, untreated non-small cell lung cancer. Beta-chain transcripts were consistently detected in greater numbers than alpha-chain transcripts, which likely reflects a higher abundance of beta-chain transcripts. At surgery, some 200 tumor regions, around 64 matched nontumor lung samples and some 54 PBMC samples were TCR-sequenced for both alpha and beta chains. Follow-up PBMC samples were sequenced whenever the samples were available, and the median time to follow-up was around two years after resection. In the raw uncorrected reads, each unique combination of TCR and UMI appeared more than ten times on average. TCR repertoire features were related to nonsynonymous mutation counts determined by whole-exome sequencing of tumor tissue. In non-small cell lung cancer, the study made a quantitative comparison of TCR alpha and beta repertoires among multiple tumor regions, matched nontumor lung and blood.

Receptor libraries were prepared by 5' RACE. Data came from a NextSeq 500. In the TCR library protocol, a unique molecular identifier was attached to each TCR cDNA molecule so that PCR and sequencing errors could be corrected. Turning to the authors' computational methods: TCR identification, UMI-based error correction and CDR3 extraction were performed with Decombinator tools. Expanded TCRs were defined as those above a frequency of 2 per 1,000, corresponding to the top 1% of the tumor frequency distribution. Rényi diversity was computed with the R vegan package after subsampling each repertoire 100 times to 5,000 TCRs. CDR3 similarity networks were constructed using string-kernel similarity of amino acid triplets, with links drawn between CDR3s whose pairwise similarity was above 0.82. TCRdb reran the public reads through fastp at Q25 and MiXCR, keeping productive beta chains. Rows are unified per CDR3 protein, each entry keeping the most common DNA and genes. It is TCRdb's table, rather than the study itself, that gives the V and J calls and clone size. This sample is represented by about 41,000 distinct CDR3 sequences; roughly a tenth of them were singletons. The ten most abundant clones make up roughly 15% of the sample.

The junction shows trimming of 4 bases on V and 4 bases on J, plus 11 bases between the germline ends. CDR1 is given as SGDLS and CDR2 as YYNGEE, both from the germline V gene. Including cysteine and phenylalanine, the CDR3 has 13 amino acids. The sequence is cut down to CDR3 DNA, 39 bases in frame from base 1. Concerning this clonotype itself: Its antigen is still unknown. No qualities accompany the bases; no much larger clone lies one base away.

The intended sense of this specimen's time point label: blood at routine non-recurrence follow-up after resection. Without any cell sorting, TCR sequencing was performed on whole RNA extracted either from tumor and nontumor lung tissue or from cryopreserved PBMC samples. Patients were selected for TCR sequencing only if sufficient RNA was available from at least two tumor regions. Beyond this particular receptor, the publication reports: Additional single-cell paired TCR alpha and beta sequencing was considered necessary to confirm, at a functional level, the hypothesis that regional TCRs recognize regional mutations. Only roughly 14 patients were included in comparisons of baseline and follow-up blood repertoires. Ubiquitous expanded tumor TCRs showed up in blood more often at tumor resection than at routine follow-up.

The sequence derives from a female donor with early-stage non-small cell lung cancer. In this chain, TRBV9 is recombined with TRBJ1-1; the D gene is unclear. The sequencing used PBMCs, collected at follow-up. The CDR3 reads CASSQMDTTEAFF. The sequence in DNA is TGTGCCAGCAGCCAAATGGATACCACTGAAGCTTTCTTT.